This T cell receptor (beta chain) came from a study of post-analysis software for immune sequencing data (dated by TCRdb to the mid-2010s). Concerning the study at large: The recorded disease courses included relapsing-remitting, secondary progressive and progressive-relapsing multiple sclerosis, and some patients had no subtype annotation. The patient repertoires were compared against around eleven previously published healthy control repertoires obtained from donors aged roughly 6 to 25 years. A subset of samples was prepared in parallel using single-end sample barcoding, then pooled and co-amplified after Illumina adapter ligation.

Library prep was done by PCR. For sequencing, an Illumina HiSeq 2500 was employed. To reduce PCR and sequencing biases, unique molecular identifiers were built into the TCR beta cDNA libraries. Roughly 500,000 cDNA molecules were obtained for every 1 to 10 million input T cells, so each molecule roughly corresponded to one T cell. The patient libraries were prepared and sequenced using the same protocol as the earlier healthy control dataset. Samples belonging to the same batch were prepared together, multiplexed and sequenced on a shared HiSeq lane. The published analysis was carried out like this. MIGEC was used to process the raw barcoded reads, and molecular identifier groups with only a single read were discarded before consensus assembly and CDR3 extraction. VDJtools was used for post-analysis of the clonotype tables, and diversity was normalized by down-sampling every dataset to the size of the smallest sample. Repertoire overlap clustering matched CDR3 amino acid but not nucleotide sequences to correct batch-related cross-sample contamination. TCRdb reprocessed the public reads (quality trimming at Q25 with fastp, clone calling with MiXCR) and kept in-frame beta chains. For every CDR3 protein sequence, its rows merge into one entry that carries the most common genes and DNA. The V and J calls shown here were made by TCRdb, not taken from the authors' results. This sample gives hundreds of thousands of distinct CDR3 sequences in total; around 64% of them show up just once. About 10% of the sample is taken by the ten largest.

As for this clonotype: Its antigen has not been determined. Base qualities are not provided; no much larger clone lies one nucleotide away.

Points the paper makes about the study in general: Normalized Chao1 diversity was significantly lower in multiple sclerosis patients than controls, suggesting substantial peripheral T-cell clonal expansion. Strong co-clustering of samples prepared in the same batch was shown by direct clustering with F measure, prompting a batch-effect correction. Significantly higher frequencies in patients than in controls were found for roughly 5 TRBV segments, including TRBV5-6, TRBV5-1 and TRBV20-1. The control group was slightly older than the multiple sclerosis patient group.

To demonstrate the VDJtools post-analysis software, the study profiled TCR beta repertoires from the peripheral blood of 13 young patients with multiple sclerosis. The multiple sclerosis patients were children and adolescents ranging in age from roughly 6 to 16 years. V loses 6 bases at its end and J loses 2 bases; junction bases beyond the gene matches: 3. As encoded in the germline V gene, CDR1 is SGHAT while CDR2 is FQNNGV. The CDR3 spans 16 residues, from the cysteine through the phenylalanine. CDR3 DNA only is kept here, 48 bases in frame from base 1. This sequence was found in a girl aged 2-10 years with multiple sclerosis. The chain uses TRBV11-2 and TRBJ2-1; 14 bases in between match TRBD2. The sample was blood. The CDR3 protein sequence reads: CASSLTSGRAYNEQFF. In nucleotides, the sequence is TGTGCCAGCAGTCTGACTAGCGGGAGGGCCTACAATGAGCAGTTCTTC.